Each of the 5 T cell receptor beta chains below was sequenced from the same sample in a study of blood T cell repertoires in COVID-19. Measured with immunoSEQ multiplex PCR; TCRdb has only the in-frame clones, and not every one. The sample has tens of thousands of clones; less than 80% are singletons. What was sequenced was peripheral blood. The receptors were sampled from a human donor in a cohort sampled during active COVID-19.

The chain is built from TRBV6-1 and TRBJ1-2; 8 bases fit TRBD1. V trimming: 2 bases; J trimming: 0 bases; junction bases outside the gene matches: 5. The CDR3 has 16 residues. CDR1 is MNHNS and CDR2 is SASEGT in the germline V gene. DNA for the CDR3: TGTGCCAGCAGTGAATATGGGACAGGAGCTAACTATGGCTACACCTTC. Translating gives CASSEYGTGANYGYTF.

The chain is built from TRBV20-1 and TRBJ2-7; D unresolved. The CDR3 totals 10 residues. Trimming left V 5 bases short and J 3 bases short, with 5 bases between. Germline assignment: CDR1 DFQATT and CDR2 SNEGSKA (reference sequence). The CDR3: CSAAIYEQYF. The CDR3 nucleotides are TGCAGTGCTGCGATCTACGAGCAGTACTTC.

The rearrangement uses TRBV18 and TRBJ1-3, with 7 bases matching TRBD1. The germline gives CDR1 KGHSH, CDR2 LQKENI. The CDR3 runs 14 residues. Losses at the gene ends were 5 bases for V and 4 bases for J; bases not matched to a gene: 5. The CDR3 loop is CASSATGRGNTIYF. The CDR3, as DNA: TGTGCCAGCTCAGCGACAGGGAGAGGAAACACCATATATTTT.

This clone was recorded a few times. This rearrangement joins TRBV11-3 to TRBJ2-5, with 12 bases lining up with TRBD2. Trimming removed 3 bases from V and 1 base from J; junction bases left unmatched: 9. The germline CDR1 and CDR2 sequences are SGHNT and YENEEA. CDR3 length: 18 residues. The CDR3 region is CASSFSVGLAGLQETQYF. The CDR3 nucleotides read TGTGCCAGCAGCTTCTCCGTTGGACTAGCGGGACTCCAAGAGACCCAGTACTTC. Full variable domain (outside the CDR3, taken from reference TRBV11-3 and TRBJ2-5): EAGVVQSPRYKIIEKKQPVAFWCNPISGHNTLYWYLQNLGQGPELLIRYENEEAVDDSQLPKDRFSAERLKGVDSTLKIQPAELGDSAVYLCASSFSVGLAGLQETQYFGPGTRLLVL.

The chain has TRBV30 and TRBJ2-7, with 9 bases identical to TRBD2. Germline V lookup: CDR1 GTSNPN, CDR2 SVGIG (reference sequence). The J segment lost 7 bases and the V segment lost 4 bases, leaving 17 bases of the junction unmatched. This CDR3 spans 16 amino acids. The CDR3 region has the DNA TGTGCCTGGACCGCCGGCGGCGGGAGGGCCCGAAATGAGCAGTACTTC. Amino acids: CAWTAGGGRARNEQYF.